These 2 T cell receptor beta chains were sequenced from one sample in a study of OX40 agonist ivuxolimab in advanced cancers. Measured with immunoSEQ multiplex PCR; TCRdb has only the in-frame clones, and not every one. The sample holds some 100,000 clones, approximately 90% seen once. The material was CD4+ or CD8+ T cells sorted from blood, obtained in a trial of the OX40 agonist ivuxolimab. The receptors originated from an adult with an advanced solid tumor such as melanoma, head and neck, liver or kidney cancer.

The rearrangement uses TRBV18 and TRBJ2-5; TRBD2 matches 7 bases. Germline CDR1 is KGHSH and CDR2 is LQKENI. This CDR3 is 14 amino acids long. Unmatched junction bases numbered 1, after V lost 0 bases and J lost 3 bases. Here the CDR3 DNA reads TGTGCCAGCTCACCACCGGGAGGGAAAGAGACCCAGTACTTC. Encoded protein: CASSPPGGKETQYF.

The chain has TRBV30 and TRBJ1-2; the D is unclear. This CDR3 is 13 amino acids long. Per germline, CDR1 GTSNPN and CDR2 SVGIG (reference sequence). V dropped 4 bases and J dropped 8 bases, with 17 bases sitting between them. The chain's CDR3 is CAWNPGGPGGYTF. DNA of the CDR3: TGTGCCTGGAACCCGGGTGGCCCAGGAGGCTACACCTTC.